The next 24 T cell receptor beta chains were all read from a single sample in a study of blood T cell repertoires in COVID-19 (TCRdb year 2020). Library preparation employed the immunoSEQ multiplex PCR assay. Held by TCRdb, this immuneACCESS table contains in-frame sequences only and omits some clones. Under half of the omission traces to an unresolved V gene where checked; the cause of the rest is unknown. The sample yields 200,000 to 300,000 clones; 86% were counted once. The biggest ten clones account for approximately 2.6% of the sample. Sequencing was carried out using PBMCs or T cells enriched from blood (not recorded which). These receptors were taken from a woman aged 18-30 years who had recovered from COVID-19.

V and J are TRBV6-2 or TRBV6-3 and TRBJ1-3, with TRBD1 identical over 9 bases. CDR1 is MNHEY and CDR2 is SVGEGT in the germline V gene. Trimming removed 0 bases from V and 6 bases from J; junction bases left unmatched: 12. The CDR3 spans 18 residues. The CDR3 region is CASSYSNPTGGFANTIYF. CDR3 sequence (DNA): TGTGCCAGCAGTTACTCGAACCCAACAGGGGGCTTCGCAAACACCATATATTTT.

The chain combines TRBV15 with TRBJ1-6, with D perhaps TRBD1 (6 bases). Trimming shortened V by 3 bases and J by 6 bases, and 15 bases separated the two germline ends. Germline V lookup: CDR1 LNHNV, CDR2 YYDKDF (reference sequence). CDR3 size: 16 residues. The CDR3 reads CATSSLPGVRNSPLHF. The CDR3 DNA is TGTGCCACCAGCAGTCTTCCAGGGGTACGTAATTCACCCCTCCACTTT.

This chain uses TRBV15 with TRBJ1-1; D uncertain. The CDR3 is 15 amino acids. Trimming stripped 7 bases from V and 0 bases from J, with 15 bases between. Germline CDR1 LNHNV, CDR2 YYDKDF (reference sequence). CDR3 DNA sequence: TGTGCCACCACTAGGTCCTCTACCATGAACACTGAAGCTTTCTTT. Residues: CATTRSSTMNTEAFF.

CDR3 sequence reads: CASSFYSSYNEQFF. The CDR3 bases are TGTGCCAGCAGCTTTTATAGCTCCTACAATGAGCAGTTCTTC. This chain connects TRBV7-2 to TRBJ2-1; D is unresolved. Germline V gives CDR1 SGHTA, CDR2 FQGNSA. The CDR3 consists of 14 residues. V was cut by 3 bases and J by 0 bases, with 6 bases left in between.

This sequence joins TRBV7-9 and TRBJ2-3; 9 bases align to TRBD1. From germline, CDR1 is SEHNR and CDR2 FQNEAQ (reference sequence). V dropped 4 bases and J dropped 8; count of bases not matched to a gene: 16. This CDR3 has 17 amino acids. The CDR3 nucleotides read TGTGCCAGCAGCTCCACGGTCCCGGGACAGGGTATGGGTACGCAGTATTTT. It specifies CASSSTVPGQGMGTQYF.

This clone has only one observation. The gene calls are TRBV3-1 (or the pseudogene TRBV3-2) and TRBJ1-4; 10 nucleotides align to TRBD1. V shed 4 bases and J 12 bases; nucleotides not matched to a gene: 11. Germline V gene sequence: CDR1 LGHDT, CDR2 YNNKEL (reference sequence). The CDR3 contains 15 residues. The CDR3 protein is CASSPIGTGDEELFF. CDR3 DNA: TGTGCCAGCAGCCCCATCGGGACAGGGGATGAGGAACTGTTTTTT.

This clone was counted once. V and J are TRBV14 and TRBJ2-7, with D possibly being TRBD2 (6 bases). The CDR3 length is 14 residues. V lost 5 bases and J 3 bases, leaving 14 bases between the germline ends. Germline CDR1 reads SGHDN; CDR2 reads FVKESK. CDR3 bases: TGTGCCAGCAGCGCCGGGGGTATCTACTACGAGCAGTACTTC. Its translation: CASSAGGIYYEQYF.

On this clone itself: An end of the junction does not agree with germline; a read error may underlie this. The V and J genes are TRBV27 and TRBJ2-7; tentative D call: TRBD2 (6 bases). This CDR3 region has 11 residues. Per the germline V gene, CDR1 is MNHEY and CDR2 is SMNVEV (reference sequence). CDR3 DNA sequence: TGCGGGGCCGGGAGTCTTCGTGAGCAGTACTTC. It yields the protein CGAGSLREQYF.

The chain joins TRBV4-2 to TRBJ2-3; tentatively, D is TRBD1 (6 bases). The V gene lost 0 bases and the J gene lost 0 bases, with 16 bases spanning the gap. The CDR3 runs to 18 residues. The germline V gene encodes CDR1 LGHNA and CDR2 YNFKEQ. CDR3 amino acids: CASSQESVSGVSTDTQYF. DNA of the CDR3: TGTGCCAGCAGCCAAGAATCAGTGTCAGGGGTTAGCACAGATACGCAGTATTTT.

The chain is built from TRBV10-1 and TRBJ1-6; D ambiguous. Germline V gene lookup returns CDR1 WNHNN and CDR2 SYGVQD (reference sequence). Trimming pared 4 bases from V and 0 bases from J, leaving 10 bases between. The CDR3 covers 16 residues. The CDR3 is CASSVLGSSYNSPLHF. As DNA, the CDR3 is TGCGCCAGCAGTGTCTTAGGGAGCTCCTATAATTCACCCCTCCACTTT.

The chain carries TRBV28 and TRBJ2-3, with TRBD2 matching over 13 bases. Germline assignment: CDR1 MDHEN and CDR2 SYDVKM. The junction had 15 bases not matched to a gene; V was cut back by 4 bases and J by 2 bases. The CDR3 covers 20 residues. The CDR3 nucleotides read TGTGCCAGCAGTTCCTACAGGACTAGCGGGAGCCCGTACTACACAGATACGCAGTATTTT. Encoded protein: CASSSYRTSGSPYYTDTQYF. The whole variable domain, filled in from reference TRBV28 and TRBJ2-3, reads DVKVTQSSRYLVKRTGEKVFLECVQDMDHENMFWYRQDPGLGLRLIYFSYDVKMKEKGDIPEGYSVSREKKERFSLILESASTNQTSMYLCASSSYRTSGSPYYTDTQYFGPGTRLTVL.

The chain uses TRBV18 and TRBJ2-7; tentatively, D is TRBD1 (6 bases). With 6 bases removed from V and 0 bases from J, the gap between germline ends came to 21 bases. The germline CDR1 and CDR2 sequences are KGHSH and LQKENI. The CDR3 extends over 17 amino acids. CDR3: CASSPRVQGAGSYEQYF. The CDR3 region has the DNA TGTGCCAGCTCCCCGCGAGTACAGGGAGCCGGCTCCTACGAGCAGTACTTC.

The chain combines TRBV6-1 with TRBJ2-7, with TRBD2 matching over 13 bases. There are 17 residues in the CDR3. CDR1 and CDR2 from the germline V gene are MNHNS and SASEGT. The V and J ends lost 4 bases and 4 bases, in that order; junction bases with no gene match: 10. CDR3 region: CASSVFTSGRAVYEQYF. As DNA, the CDR3 is TGTGCCAGCAGTGTATTTACTAGCGGGAGGGCCGTGTACGAGCAGTACTTC.

The chain links TRBV13 to TRBJ1-1, with D perhaps matching TRBD1 (6 bases). Germline CDR1 reads PRHDT; CDR2 reads FYEKMQ (reference sequence). This CDR3 region has 14 residues. V was clipped by 6 bases and J by 1 base, with 12 bases between them. CDR3 loop: CASRTGGANTEAFF. Written as DNA, the CDR3 is TGTGCCAGCAGAACGGGGGGGGCGAACACTGAAGCTTTCTTT. Full variable domain (missing parts from reference TRBV13 and TRBJ1-1): AAGVIQSPRHLIKEKRETATLKCYPIPRHDTVYWYQQGPGQDPQFLISFYEKMQSDKGSIPDRFSAQQFSDYHSELNMSSLELGDSALYFCASRTGGANTEAFFGQGTRLTVV.

This rearrangement joins TRBV7-2 to TRBJ2-5, with a tentative D call TRBD2 (7 bases). The germline CDR1 and CDR2 sequences are SGHTA and FQGNSA. The CDR3 consists of 14 residues. V was cut by 3 bases and J by 4 bases, with 12 bases left in between. The CDR3 DNA reads TGTGCCAGCAGCTTTGATAGGGGGGGAGAGACCCAGTACTTC. This translates into CASSFDRGGETQYF.

The CDR3 DNA reads TGTGCCAGCACCCGCGGGAGCGAGCAGTTCTTC. Amino acids: CASTRGSEQFF. The chain has TRBV6-5 and TRBJ2-1, with 7 nucleotides matching TRBD2. The germline gives CDR1 MNHEY, CDR2 SVGAGI. The CDR3 extends over 11 amino acids. The trim removed 7 bases at V and 10 bases at J, leaving 4 bases unmatched.

V gene TRBV10-3 combines with J gene TRBJ1-2, with a possible D match to TRBD1 (6 bases). CDR1 and CDR2 from the germline V gene are ENHRY and SYGVKD. This CDR3 spans 12 amino acids. V shed 4 bases and J shed 3 bases, with 6 bases lying between them. The CDR3 sequence: CAISAGDYGYTF. The CDR3 coding sequence is TGTGCCATCAGTGCAGGGGACTATGGCTACACCTTC.

The chain employs TRBV25-1 and TRBJ2-5, with 11 bases identical to TRBD2. Trimming cost V 6 bases and J 4 bases; bases outside gene matches: 13. This CDR3 contains 17 residues. The germline V gene encodes CDR1 MGHDK and CDR2 SYGVNS. The DNA of the CDR3 is TGTGCCAGCAGCCTCTTAGGGGGGCTAGCGGGGGGAGAGACCCAGTACTTC. Translated, it gives CASSLLGGLAGGETQYF. Full variable domain (rest looked up from reference TRBV25-1 and TRBJ2-5): EADIYQTPRYLVIGTGKKITLECSQTMGHDKMYWYQQDPGMELHLIHYSYGVNSTEKGDLSSESTVSRIRTEHFPLTLESARPSHTSQYLCASSLLGGLAGGETQYFGPGTRLLVL.

CDR3 DNA: TGCGCCAGCAGCTTCTCTCCTAGCGGGGGCTCTGGGGCCAACGTCCTGACTTTC. It encodes CASSFSPSGGSGANVLTF. The chain employs TRBV5-1 and TRBJ2-6; 10 bases match TRBD2. CDR3 size: 18 residues. The germline CDR1 and CDR2 sequences are SGHRS and YFSETQ. The J segment lost 0 bases and the V segment lost 2 bases, leaving 5 bases of the junction unmatched.

The gene calls are TRBV25-1 and TRBJ2-3; 14 nucleotides align to TRBD2. After removal of 5 bases from V and 2 bases from J, the junction contained 6 bases not matched to a gene. This CDR3 has 17 amino acids. Germline V CDR1 and CDR2: MGHDK, SYGVNS. CDR3 region: CASSPGLAGGLTDTQYF. CDR3 DNA sequence: TGTGCCAGCAGTCCTGGACTAGCGGGAGGACTCACAGATACGCAGTATTTT.

The chain is built from TRBV3-1 (or the pseudogene TRBV3-2) and TRBJ2-1; a possible D gene is TRBD1 (6 bases). The CDR3 extends over 14 amino acids. V was pared by 2 bases and J by 6 bases, with 11 bases between. Germline loops: CDR1 LGHDT, CDR2 YNNKEL (reference sequence). The CDR3 loop is CASSQPGQLNEQFF. In DNA, the CDR3 is TGTGCCAGCAGCCAACCCGGACAGCTCAATGAGCAGTTCTTC.

V usage is TRBV10-2 and J usage is TRBJ1-4; TRBD1 matches at 11 bases. The CDR3 contains 15 residues. V shed 5 bases, J shed 4 bases, and the junction held 3 bases outside the gene matches. Germline V CDR1 and CDR2: WSHSY, SAAADI. CDR3 DNA sequence: TGCGCCAGCAGTATAGGGACAGGGGGTAATGAAAAACTGTTTTTT. Amino acids: CASSIGTGGNEKLFF.

The chain is built from TRBV6-4 and TRBJ1-2, with 10 nucleotides matching TRBD1. V shed 3 bases and J 7 bases; nucleotides not matched to a gene: 5. Germline V gene data show CDR1 as MRHNA and CDR2 as SNTAGT. The CDR3 contains 14 residues. In DNA form, the CDR3 reads TGTGCCAGCAGTGAAAGACAGGGGGCCCCTGGCTACACCTTC. Its protein product is CASSERQGAPGYTF.

The chain employs TRBV7-2 and TRBJ1-2; D is undetermined. The germline CDR1 and CDR2 sequences are SGHTA and FQGNSA. V was shortened by 3 bases and J by 4 bases, with 9 bases between the two germline ends. CDR3 length: 13 residues. Here the CDR3 reads CASSFGPSYGYTF. The CDR3 nucleotides are TGTGCCAGCAGCTTTGGCCCGTCCTATGGCTACACCTTC.